The clone carrying this T cell receptor beta chain showed up just once. These data originate in a study of control samples from healthy donors and cancer patients. Data came from immunoSEQ multiplex PCR; TCRdb stores just in-frame clones and leaves some out. The sample has around 170,000 clones; around 88% are singletons. Germline V gene lookup returns CDR1 MNHEY and CDR2 SVGAGI. This CDR3 contains 15 residues. With 6 bases clipped from V and 10 bases from J, the junction kept 13 bases outside the gene matches. The clonotype was recovered from a woman aged 25 to 39 in good health. Sequencing was carried out using blood. The V gene is TRBV6-5, the J gene TRBJ2-1; 9 nucleotides agree with TRBD2. CDR3 bases: TGTGCCAGCAGCCCCGTGGGGCGGGGGGGGTGGGAGCAGTTCTTC. It specifies CASSPVGRGGWEQFF.